Each of the 21 T cell receptor beta chains below was sequenced from the same sample in a study of blood T cells in healthy people across ages (dated by TCRdb to 2013 to 2016). Library construction relied on 5' RACE. Sequencing took place on an Illumina HiSeq 2500. The second PCR ran for about 6 to 12 cycles and used a J-beta primer mix along with a sample-barcoded 5' primer. TCRdb redid the processing of the public reads, applying fastp at Q25 and MiXCR, and retained in-frame beta chains. Identical CDR3 protein sequences are pooled into one entry, listed with their most common genes and DNA. The sample table shows about 1.8 million distinct CDR3 sequences, and around 50% are seen once. Approximately 2.1% of the sample is taken by the ten largest. The sequenced sample was blood. The source of these receptors is a woman aged 40 to 50 in good health.

The gene calls are TRBV28 and TRBJ1-6; no reliable D call. Germline V gene data show CDR1 as MDHEN and CDR2 as SYDVKM. The CDR3 extends over 14 amino acids. Trimming removed 3 bases from V and 8 bases from J, with 11 bases in between. CDR3 DNA sequence: TGTGCCAGCAGTTTGGCAGCCACCCATTCACCCCTCCACTTT. Translated: CASSLAATHSPLHF.

The CDR3 DNA reads TGTGCCAGCAGTCCCCCATCAACCCGGGATTGCACTGAAGCTTTCTTT. Translating it yields CASSPPSTRDCTEAFF. J is TRBJ1-1 and V is TRBV27; the D is unclear. V gave up 5 bases and J gave up 4 bases, with 20 bases separating them. The CDR3 extends over 16 amino acids. Germline CDR1 reads MNHEY; CDR2 reads SMNVEV (reference sequence).

The chain couples TRBV6-6 to TRBJ2-7, with D perhaps TRBD1 (5 bases). This CDR3 has 14 amino acids. Trimming took 0 bases from V and 7 from J, leaving 13 bases between them. CDR1 MNHNY and CDR2 SVGAGI come from the germline V gene (reference sequence). This chain's CDR3 is CASSYSGREGEQYF. The CDR3 DNA reads as TGTGCCAGCAGTTACTCTGGCAGGGAAGGTGAGCAGTACTTC.

This clonotype was counted between two and nine times. This chain uses TRBV5-1 with TRBJ2-5, with D unclear. The V gene's germline CDR1 is SGHRS and CDR2 YFSETQ. Trimming left V 2 bases short and J 4 bases short, with 15 bases between. The CDR3 has 15 residues. CDR3 protein: CASSFTLGYTETQYF. The CDR3 nucleotides read TGCGCCAGCAGCTTTACCCTCGGGTATACAGAGACCCAGTACTTC.

A few counts support this clonotype. The chain recombines TRBV29-1 with TRBJ2-7; D is unresolved. This CDR3 comprises 11 residues. CDR1 and CDR2 (germline): SQVTM, ANQGSEA. The CDR3 coding sequence is TGCAGTGCTGGTAATGGATACGAGCAGTACTTC. Amino acids: CSAGNGYEQYF.

V gene TRBV20-1 combines with J gene TRBJ2-3; D assignment may be TRBD1 or TRBD2 (7 bases each). Trimming left V 6 bases short and J 6 bases short, with 22 bases between. The CDR3 sequence is 15 residues long. Looked up from germline, CDR1 is DFQATT and CDR2 is SNEGSKA (reference sequence). As DNA, the CDR3 is TGCAGTGCCCGGCGGGGTCCGGGGGGACAGGATACGCAGTATTTT. This sequence encodes CSARRGPGGQDTQYF.

This rearrangement joins TRBV20-1 to TRBJ2-4, with D tentatively TRBD2 (6 bases). There are 13 residues in the CDR3. V was shortened by 1 base and J by 9 bases, with 13 bases between the two germline ends. CDR1 is DFQATT, CDR2 SNEGSKA, per germline (reference sequence). The CDR3 is CSARGPGVSIQYF. CDR3 sequence (DNA): TGCAGTGCTAGAGGGCCGGGAGTGAGCATTCAGTACTTC.

This clonotype occurred once. The chain joins TRBV7-2 to TRBJ1-4; perhaps TRBD1 as D (6 bases). The V end was cut by 4 bases, the J end by 6 bases, with 24 bases between. The germline gives CDR1 SGHTA, CDR2 FQGNSA. CDR3 length equals 18 residues. The CDR3, as DNA: TGTGCCAGCAGCTCCGGATCATTCACAGGGAAGGCATATGAAAAACTGTTTTTT. This sequence encodes CASSSGSFTGKAYEKLFF. The whole variable domain, filled in from reference TRBV7-2 and TRBJ1-4, reads GAGVSQSPSNKVTEKGKDVELRCDPISGHTALYWYRQSLGQGLEFLIYFQGNSAPDKSGLPSDRFSAERTGGSVSTLTIQRTQQEDSAVYLCASSSGSFTGKAYEKLFFGSGTQLSVL.

This clonotype came up a few times. The V and J genes are TRBV7-9 and TRBJ2-1; weak D call: TRBD1 (5 bases). The V gene's germline CDR1 is SEHNR and CDR2 FQNEAQ (reference sequence). The germline V and J ends were trimmed by 5 bases and 5 bases, with 22 bases remaining between them. This CDR3 is built from 17 residues. CDR3 sequence (DNA): TGTGCCAGCAGCAAATCGCCCGAAGGGGCTATAAACAATGAGCAGTTCTTC. This gives the protein CASSKSPEGAINNEQFF.

This sequence joins TRBV5-1 and TRBJ2-1, with TRBD1 identical over 9 bases. The CDR3 totals 14 residues. Germline V gene lookup returns CDR1 SGHRS and CDR2 YFSETQ. V lost 8 bases and J lost 3; bases outside the gene matches: 6. The CDR3 nucleotides read TGCGCCAGTGCCTCGGGACAGGGCTACAATGAGCAGTTCTTC. It specifies CASASGQGYNEQFF.

The chain carries TRBV12-3 or TRBV12-4 and TRBJ2-1; tentatively, D is TRBD1 (6 bases). This CDR3 contains 16 residues. V was cut by 5 bases and J by 5 bases, with 19 bases left in between. CDR3 bases: TGTGCCAGCAGTGTATTATACAGGGTTCTCAACAATGAGCAGTTCTTC. Encoded protein: CASSVLYRVLNNEQFF.

This clonotype showed up just once. This chain connects TRBV5-1 to TRBJ1-2; 12 bases map to TRBD1. The CDR3 totals 14 residues. The V and J ends lost 4 bases and 8 bases, in that order; junction bases with no gene match: 6. CDR1 and CDR2 (germline): SGHRS, YFSETQ. CDR3 amino acids: CASSPGTGGLGYTF. The CDR3 coding sequence is TGCGCCAGCAGCCCCGGGACAGGGGGCTTGGGCTACACCTTC.

The chain links TRBV7-2 to TRBJ2-4; TRBD1 matches 7 bases. CDR3 size: 16 residues. The trim removed 5 bases at V and 6 bases at J, leaving 13 bases unmatched. Germline V gene sequence: CDR1 SGHTA, CDR2 FQGNSA. CDR3 loop: CASSRTGAELLNIQYF. The CDR3 DNA reads as TGTGCCAGCAGCAGGACAGGAGCCGAGCTTTTAAACATTCAGTACTTC.

V usage is TRBV3-1 and J usage is TRBJ2-1; maybe TRBD2 (5 bases). The CDR3 is made up of 15 amino acids. With 4 bases removed from V and 8 bases from J, the gap between germline ends came to 18 bases. Germline V gives CDR1 LGHDT, CDR2 YNNKEL (reference sequence). CDR3 nucleotide sequence: TGTGCCAGCAGCCCAGGCAATTCGGGGTTCGATGAGCAGTTCTTC. Amino acids: CASSPGNSGFDEQFF.

The rearrangement joins TRBV4-3 to TRBJ2-3; D possibly corresponds to TRBD2 (7 bases). Germline V gene data show CDR1 as LGHNA and CDR2 as YSLEER. V lost 5 bases and J lost 2, with 14 bases in between. The CDR3 totals 15 residues. CDR3 nucleotide sequence: TGCGCCAGCAGCTCCATTCGGGGGGCCACAGATACGCAGTATTTT. It encodes CASSSIRGATDTQYF.

The chain combines TRBV29-1 with TRBJ2-7, with no clear D. Trimming cost V 7 bases and J 7 bases, with 14 bases left between them. Germline CDR1 and CDR2: SQVTM and ANQGSEA. This CDR3 has 11 amino acids. This chain's CDR3 is CSARFVGEQYF. The CDR3 region has the DNA TGCAGCGCCCGATTTGTGGGTGAGCAGTACTTC.

This clonotype was observed many times. CDR3 region: CATSDSGRKETQYF. As DNA, the CDR3 is TGTGCCACCAGTGACTCAGGACGGAAAGAGACCCAGTACTTC. The chain has TRBV24-1 and TRBJ2-5; D remains unclear. V was cut by 4 bases and J by 3 bases, with 11 bases left in between. The germline CDR1 and CDR2 sequences are KGHDR and SFDVKD. This CDR3 is built from 14 residues.

The sample holds one count of this clonotype. The chain carries TRBV6-6 and TRBJ2-3; D may match TRBD1 or TRBD2 (5 bases each). The V end was cut by 6 bases, the J end by 4 bases, with 17 bases between. CDR3 size: 15 residues. The germline gives CDR1 MNHNY, CDR2 SVGAGI (reference sequence). The CDR3 DNA sequence: TGTGCCAGCAGCCCTGGGGGAAAAGTGGCAGATACGCAGTATTTT. This gives the protein CASSPGGKVADTQYF.

Written as DNA, the CDR3 is TGCGCCAGCAGCTTGGTGATCGGGTCCCCCTACGAGCAGTACTTC. Residues: CASSLVIGSPYEQYF. The rearrangement links TRBV5-1 to TRBJ2-7; D gene ambiguous. Germline V CDR1 and CDR2: SGHRS, YFSETQ. The CDR3 spans 15 residues. V shed 0 bases and J shed 2 bases, with 12 bases lying between them.

This clonotype was picked up many times. The chain combines TRBV29-1 with TRBJ1-5, with D tentatively TRBD1 (6 bases). Per the germline V gene, CDR1 is SQVTM and CDR2 is ANQGSEA. The V end was cut by 4 bases, the J end by 3 bases, with 13 bases between. This CDR3 has 14 amino acids. CDR3 nucleotide sequence: TGCAGCGTTGCAGGGGAAACCAACAATCAGCCCCAGCATTTT. Its translation: CSVAGETNNQPQHF.

The chain links TRBV3-1 to TRBJ2-1; 9 bases agree with TRBD2. Trimming at V came to 4 bases and at J to 6 bases, leaving 7 bases not matched to a gene. Germline CDR1 is LGHDT and CDR2 is YNNKEL (reference sequence). This CDR3 has 15 residues. The CDR3 sequence is CASSLRGGASNEQFF. CDR3 sequence (DNA): TGTGCCAGCAGCCTGCGCGGGGGGGCCTCCAATGAGCAGTTCTTC.